This entry describes one T cell receptor (beta chain). The sample comes from a study of technical replicates of blood from several donors. With V trimmed by 0 bases and J by 3 bases, 3 bases remained unmatched. The CDR3 runs 15 residues. Germline assignment: CDR1 SGHAT and CDR2 FQNNGV. Only in-frame clones appear in the TCRdb table, and some are missing; sequencing was by immunoSEQ multiplex PCR. The sample yields about 89,000 clones, approximately 94% seen once. J is TRBJ1-1 and V is TRBV11-2; 8 nucleotides agree with TRBD1. The receptor comes from a human donor in good health. The source material was T cells isolated from PBMCs. CDR3 nucleotides: TGTGCCAGCAGCTTAGAGACAGGGGCCTACACTGAAGCTTTCTTT. This translates into CASSLETGAYTEAFF.